The clone carrying this TCR beta chain was found a few times. The data derive from a study of T cells after yellow fever vaccination. Germline V lookup: CDR1 SGHKS, CDR2 YYEKEE (reference sequence). Trimming took off 0 bases at V and 2 bases at J, with 8 bases between the two ends. The CDR3 extends over 14 amino acids. Each CDR3 protein gets one entry after TCRdb re-called the 5' RACE reads with MiXCR. The repertoire has about 300,000 distinct CDR3 sequences, roughly 4% of them found once; the top ten carry 24%. The rearrangement links TRBV5-5 to TRBJ1-1, with D hard to call. The sequence was obtained from a man younger than 35 who received the YFV17D yellow fever vaccine. The sequencing used PBMCs, collected 5 days after the yellow fever booster vaccination. The CDR3 DNA reads TGTGCCAGCAGCTTGGCACAGCACAACACTGAAGCTTTCTTT. Protein sequence: CASSLAQHNTEAFF.